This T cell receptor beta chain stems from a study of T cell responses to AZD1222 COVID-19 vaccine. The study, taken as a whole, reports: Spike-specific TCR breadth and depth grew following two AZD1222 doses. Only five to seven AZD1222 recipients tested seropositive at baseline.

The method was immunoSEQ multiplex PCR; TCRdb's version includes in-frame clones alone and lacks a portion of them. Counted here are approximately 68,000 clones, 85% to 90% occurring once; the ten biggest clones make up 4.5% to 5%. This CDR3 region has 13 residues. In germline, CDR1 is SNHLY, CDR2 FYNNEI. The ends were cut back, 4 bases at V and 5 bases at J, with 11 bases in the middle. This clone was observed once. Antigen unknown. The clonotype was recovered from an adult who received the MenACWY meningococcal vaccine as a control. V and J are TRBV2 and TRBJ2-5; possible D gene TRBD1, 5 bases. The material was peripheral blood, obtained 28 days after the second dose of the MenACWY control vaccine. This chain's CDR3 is CASSGGNRETQYF. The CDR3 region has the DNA TGTGCCAGCAGTGGGGGAAACAGGGAGACCCAGTACTTC.